The present entry profiles one TCR beta chain with its context. The antigen is not known. The CDR3 regions of TCR beta were amplified from RNA transcripts. During a first-round RT-PCR of the TCR CDR3, the HTBI primer set was used. In TCRdb, the multiplex PCR reads were re-called with MiXCR into one record per CDR3 protein. The sample holds more than 550,000 distinct CDR3 sequences, 17% seen once. This specimen belongs to a study of T cells in Graves' hyperthyroidism and ophthalmopathy. The study, taken as a whole, reports: Through a model of 13 V-J features, ophthalmopathy was separated from stable hyperthyroidism.

PBMCs were obtained from 10 ml fresh peripheral blood. The CDR3 contains 13 residues. The V gene lost 3 bases and the J gene lost 6 bases, with 9 bases spanning the gap. Germline CDR1 reads SEHNR; CDR2 reads FQNEAQ (reference sequence). Material: blood. The chain recombines TRBV7-9 with TRBJ2-4; D gene uncertain. The clonotype originates from a man aged 50 to 59 with Graves' hyperthyroidism. Here the CDR3 DNA reads TGTGCCAGCAGCTTTGGCGGAGCAAACATTCAGTACTTC. Amino acids: CASSFGGANIQYF.